One and the same sample provided the 12 T cell receptor beta chains below, sequenced in a study of blood T cell repertoires in COVID-19. Clones were sequenced by immunoSEQ multiplex PCR, and TCRdb holds only the in-frame ones, with some missing. The table lists around 230,000 clones, approximately 80% of them singletons, with more than 8% in the top ten. The sequenced material came from peripheral blood. The receptors originated from a woman over 75 with acute or convalescent COVID-19.

The V gene is TRBV25-1, the J gene TRBJ2-3; TRBD1 matches 8 bases. There are 15 residues in the CDR3. Germline-derived CDR1 and CDR2 are MGHDK and SYGVNS. J gave up 0 bases and V 8 bases, and 7 bases lay outside the gene matches. Here the CDR3 DNA reads TGTGCCAGCTCCCCGACAGGGGTGAGCACAGATACGCAGTATTTT. Its protein product is CASSPTGVSTDTQYF.

This clone has only one observation. The V and J genes are TRBV18 and TRBJ2-5; 10 bases map to TRBD1. V shed 4 bases and J 5 bases; nucleotides not matched to a gene: 4. CDR1 and CDR2 from the germline V gene are KGHSH and LQKENI. The CDR3 covers 14 residues. The CDR3 loop is CASSRDRGTETQYF. CDR3 DNA: TGTGCCAGCTCACGGGACAGGGGTACGGAGACCCAGTACTTC.

The chain is built from TRBV27 and TRBJ1-2, with TRBD1 identical over 10 bases. Germline V gene sequence: CDR1 MNHEY, CDR2 SMNVEV (reference sequence). V was clipped by 0 bases and J by 4 bases; unmatched bases: 8. The CDR3 spans 17 residues. Written as DNA, the CDR3 is TGTGCCAGCAGTTTATCGGGGACAGGGGACGCCCGCTATGGCTACACCTTC. Protein: CASSLSGTGDARYGYTF.

The chain carries TRBV4-1 and TRBJ2-2, with a possible D match to TRBD1 (6 bases). V lost 0 bases, J lost 6 bases, and 8 bases lay in between. Germline values: CDR1 MGHRA, CDR2 YSYEKL. The CDR3 extends over 14 amino acids. In DNA, the CDR3 is TGCGCCAGCAGCCAAGAAGGGGGTCCCGGGGAGCTGTTTTTT. Encoded protein: CASSQEGGPGELFF.

The chain uses TRBV2 and TRBJ2-2; D is possibly TRBD1 (6 bases). V was trimmed by 4 bases and J by 6 bases, leaving 18 bases between them. CDR1 SNHLY and CDR2 FYNNEI come from the germline V gene. The CDR3 totals 16 residues. CDR3 region: CASSAVRGRGPGELFF. The CDR3 region has the DNA TGTGCCAGCAGTGCCGTTAGGGGCAGGGGACCCGGGGAGCTGTTTTTT.

CDR3 sequence: CATGGGSSYNEQFF. CDR3 nucleotides: TGTGCCACAGGGGGCGGAAGCTCCTACAATGAGCAGTTCTTC. V and J are TRBV2 and TRBJ2-1; TRBD1 aligns across 8 bases. Germline V lookup: CDR1 SNHLY, CDR2 FYNNEI. With 10 bases clipped from V and 0 bases from J, the junction kept 5 bases outside the gene matches. The CDR3 runs 14 residues.

The rearrangement uses TRBV12-5 and TRBJ1-1, with 7 positions matching TRBD1. Germline CDR1 LGHNT, CDR2 FRNRAP. The CDR3 covers 13 residues. V was clipped by 4 bases and J by 3 bases; unmatched bases: 2. The CDR3 reads CASGWDSYTEAFF. The CDR3 DNA reads as TGTGCTAGTGGTTGGGACAGCTACACTGAAGCTTTCTTT.

The chain joins TRBV20-1 to TRBJ1-1; maybe TRBD1 (6 bases). V lost 3 bases, J lost 8 bases, and 13 bases lay in between. This CDR3 contains 12 residues. CDR1 and CDR2 (germline): DFQATT, SNEGSKA (reference sequence). CDR3 residues: CSASSQGLEAFF. CDR3 nucleotide sequence: TGCAGTGCTAGTAGCCAGGGGCTGGAAGCTTTCTTT.

V is TRBV28 and J is TRBJ1-5; 8 nucleotides agree with TRBD1. CDR1 and CDR2 from the germline V gene are MDHEN and SYDVKM. J was trimmed by 2 bases and V by 8 bases; bases with no gene match: 8. The CDR3 runs 15 residues. DNA for the CDR3: TGTGCCAGCGGCACCGGGACAGGACGCAATCAGCCCCAGCATTTT. Its protein is CASGTGTGRNQPQHF.

In its sample, this clone was seen a few times. This rearrangement joins TRBV18 to TRBJ1-2, with D possibly matching TRBD1 (6 bases). CDR1 and CDR2 (germline): KGHSH, LQKENI. The V and J ends lost 0 bases and 4 bases respectively, with 12 bases between them. This CDR3 contains 15 residues. The CDR3 is CASSPPGASVYGYTF. The DNA of the CDR3 is TGTGCCAGCTCACCACCGGGGGCGTCAGTCTATGGCTACACCTTC. Together with reference TRBV18 and TRBJ1-2, the CDR3 gives the full variable domain: NAGVMQNPRHLVRRRGQEARLRCSPMKGHSHVYWYRQLPEEGLKFMVYLQKENIIDESGMPKERFSAEFPKEGPSILRIQQVVRGDSAAYFCASSPPGASVYGYTFGSGTRLTVV.

This clone was seen just once. V usage is TRBV5-5 and J usage is TRBJ1-5, with D maybe TRBD1 (5 bases). V lost 2 bases to trimming and J lost 5 bases, with 8 bases between them. Germline values: CDR1 SGHKS, CDR2 YYEKEE (reference sequence). CDR3 length: 13 residues. The CDR3: CASSFDSDQPQHF. DNA for the CDR3: TGTGCCAGCAGCTTCGACAGTGATCAGCCCCAGCATTTT.

Only a few counts were recorded for this clone. CDR3 protein: CAMGGDRGVNTEAFF. The CDR3 nucleotides are TGTGCCATGGGGGGGGACAGGGGAGTGAACACTGAAGCTTTCTTT. J is TRBJ1-1 and V is TRBV10-3; TRBD1 matches 10 bases. The CDR3 consists of 15 residues. Trimming cost V 9 bases and J 0 bases; bases outside gene matches: 7. CDR1 and CDR2 from the germline V gene are ENHRY and SYGVKD.